One and the same sample provided the 22 T cell receptor beta chains below, sequenced in a study of shared clonotypes between healthy human individuals. CD8 cells regarded as naive lacked CD45RO, were positively chosen for CCR7, and omitted terminally differentiated effector memory CD45RA+ cells. The assay was immunoSEQ multiplex PCR, and TCRdb's table has in-frame clones only and misses some. This sample yields about 1,800,000 clones, of which about 95% are seen a single time; 1.2% belongs to the top ten. The sequencing input was naive CD8+ T cells sorted from blood. The receptors were gathered from a man in his late teens or twenties in good health.

This clone was seen once. The CDR3 loop reads CASSLVAGAIKYQETQYF. CDR3 DNA sequence: TGTGCCAGCAGCTTAGTAGCGGGGGCGATAAAGTACCAAGAGACCCAGTACTTC. This chain links TRBV5-6 with TRBJ2-5; 9 nucleotides align to TRBD2. The trim removed 2 bases at V and 0 bases at J, leaving 11 bases unmatched. Germline values: CDR1 SGHDT, CDR2 YYEEEE. CDR3 length: 18 amino acids.

The chain links TRBV28 to TRBJ2-5; D possibly corresponds to TRBD1 (6 bases). This CDR3 region has 14 residues. The V gene's germline CDR1 is MDHEN and CDR2 SYDVKM. V dropped 5 bases and J dropped 2 bases, with 12 bases sitting between them. The CDR3 loop is CASSGQTEQETQYF. DNA for the CDR3: TGTGCCAGCAGTGGACAGACAGAACAAGAGACCCAGTACTTC.

This clone was counted once. The J gene is TRBJ2-5, the V gene TRBV10-2, with D hard to call. The CDR3 is 10 residues long. Between the trimmed V and J ends, which lost 4 bases and 4 bases, there was a span of 1 base. Germline V CDR1 and CDR2: WSHSY, SAAADI. CDR3 sequence reads: CASSAETQYF. CDR3 in DNA: TGCGCCAGCAGTGCAGAGACCCAGTACTTC.

The chain combines TRBV7-2 with TRBJ2-5; D is tentatively TRBD1 or TRBD2 (5 bases each). This CDR3 has 17 amino acids. Per germline, CDR1 SGHTA and CDR2 FQGNSA. Trimming left V 4 bases short and J 7 bases short, with 25 bases between. Here the CDR3 reads CASSWGKSSGFRMTQYF. CDR3 nucleotide sequence: TGTGCCAGCAGCTGGGGGAAAAGCTCAGGATTTCGGATGACCCAGTACTTC.

The genes are TRBV7-3 and TRBJ2-1; TRBD2 might be the D (5 bases). The V end lost 5 bases, the J end lost 4 bases, and 12 bases lay between the germline ends. The CDR3 extends over 14 amino acids. Germline-derived CDR1 and CDR2 are SGHTA and FQGTGA. This CDR3 reads CASSPLGGYNEQFF. For the CDR3, the DNA is TGTGCCAGCAGCCCATTAGGAGGTTACAATGAGCAGTTCTTC.

As to this clone: Other DNA sequences from this sample encode an identical CDR3 as well. The chain joins TRBV5-4 to TRBJ2-5; no clear D gene. The CDR3 is 12 amino acids. Trimming took off 3 bases at V and 5 bases at J, with 8 bases between the two ends. Germline CDR1 reads SGHNT; CDR2 reads YYREEE (reference sequence). CDR3 in amino acids: CASSSPGETQYF. The CDR3 DNA follows: TGTGCCAGCAGCTCTCCGGGCGAGACCCAGTACTTC. The full variable domain, completed using reference TRBV5-4 and TRBJ2-5, is ETGVTQSPTHLIKTRGQQVTLRCSSQSGHNTVSWYQQALGQGPQFIFQYYREEENGRGNFPPRFSGLQFPNYSSELNVNALELDDSALYLCASSSPGETQYFGPGTRLLVL.

This chain uses TRBV15 with TRBJ1-1; D not resolved. The CDR3 runs 14 residues. The germline CDR1 and CDR2 sequences are LNHNV and YYDKDF (reference sequence). V was trimmed by 0 bases and J by 3 bases, leaving 8 bases between them. CDR3: CATSRDPGDTEAFF. For the CDR3, the DNA is TGTGCCACCAGCAGAGATCCGGGAGACACTGAAGCTTTCTTT. Filled out from reference TRBV15 and TRBJ1-1, the complete variable domain reads DAMVIQNPRYQVTQFGKPVTLSCSQTLNHNVMYWYQQKSSQAPKLLFHYYDKDFNNEADTPDNFQSRRPNTSFCFLDIRSPGLGDTAMYLCATSRDPGDTEAFFGQGTRLTVV.

The chain uses TRBV4-1 and TRBJ1-3; a weak D match, TRBD1 (6 bases). Germline CDR1 reads MGHRA; CDR2 reads YSYEKL. Trimming shortened V by 0 bases and J by 9 bases, and 12 bases separated the two germline ends. The CDR3 consists of 14 residues. The DNA of the CDR3 is TGCGCCAGCAGCCAAGACCAGGGGATCGGCACCATATATTTT. Its protein is CASSQDQGIGTIYF.

The chain couples TRBV2 to TRBJ2-7, with D hard to call. V lost 6 bases, J lost 3 bases, and 15 bases lay in between. The CDR3 is 14 residues long. From germline, CDR1 is SNHLY and CDR2 FYNNEI. The CDR3 reads CASREYVSNYEQYF. CDR3 in DNA: TGTGCCAGCAGGGAGTATGTGTCAAACTACGAGCAGTACTTC.

This chain links TRBV4-3 with TRBJ2-2, with 7 bases matching TRBD2. The CDR3 covers 16 residues. Trimming cost V 0 bases and J 5 bases; bases outside gene matches: 6. Germline V gives CDR1 LGHNA, CDR2 YSLEER. This CDR3 is CASSQDRREKTGELFF. The CDR3 DNA follows: TGCGCCAGCAGCCAAGATCGGCGGGAGAAGACCGGGGAGCTGTTTTTT.

This clone was detected only once. The V gene is TRBV4-1, the J gene TRBJ2-1; TRBD1 matches at 9 bases. The CDR3 covers 15 residues. V shed 0 bases and J 8 bases; nucleotides not matched to a gene: 5. Looked up from germline, CDR1 is MGHRA and CDR2 is YSYEKL. The CDR3 bases are TGCGCCAGCAGCCAAGAACCGGGACAGGGCCATGAGCAGTTCTTC. This gives the protein CASSQEPGQGHEQFF.

In DNA, the CDR3 is TGCGCCAGCAGCCAAGTAGAGGGGGCTGGGACTGAAGCTTTCTTT. Translation: CASSQVEGAGTEAFF. J is TRBJ1-1 and V is TRBV4-1; TRBD1 aligns across 7 bases. The CDR3 is made up of 15 amino acids. J was trimmed by 5 bases and V by 1 base; bases with no gene match: 7. The germline CDR1 and CDR2 sequences are MGHRA and YSYEKL.

The rearrangement links TRBV5-4 to TRBJ2-5, with a weak D call TRBD2 (6 bases). This CDR3 is built from 13 residues. V was shortened by 3 bases and J by 3 bases, with 9 bases between the two germline ends. Germline values: CDR1 SGHNT, CDR2 YYREEE (reference sequence). The CDR3 loop reads CASSSIAEETQYF. In DNA form, the CDR3 reads TGTGCCAGCAGCTCAATAGCGGAAGAGACCCAGTACTTC.

CDR3 sequence reads: CASSEWGDSNQPQHF. As DNA, the CDR3 is TGTGCCAGCAGTGAGTGGGGAGATAGCAATCAGCCCCAGCATTTT. The J gene is TRBJ1-5, the V gene TRBV2; no clear D gene. This CDR3 is built from 15 residues. In germline, CDR1 is SNHLY, CDR2 FYNNEI. Deletions cut 3 bases from V and 0 bases from J, with 9 bases between. The full variable domain, rest sourced from reference TRBV2 and TRBJ1-5, is EPEVTQTPSHQVTQMGQEVILRCVPISNHLYFYWYRQILGQKVEFLVSFYNNEISEKSEIFDDQFSVERPDGSNFTLKIRSTKLEDSAMYFCASSEWGDSNQPQHFGDGTRLSIL.

The chain has TRBV2 and TRBJ2-5; D call uncertain. Germline CDR1 SNHLY, CDR2 FYNNEI. The V and J ends lost 5 bases and 4 bases respectively, with 17 bases between them. The CDR3 has 15 amino acids. In DNA form, the CDR3 reads TGTGCCAGCAGTTTGTCCCGGGCCACAGCAGAGACCCAGTACTTC. It specifies CASSLSRATAETQYF.

V is TRBV6-5 and J is TRBJ1-1, with D tentatively TRBD1 (6 bases). CDR3 size: 14 residues. Trimming removed 8 bases from V and 4 bases from J, with 17 bases in between. CDR1 and CDR2 from the germline V gene are MNHEY and SVGAGI. CDR3 residues: CASVNRDGGTEAFF. The CDR3 DNA follows: TGTGCCAGCGTGAACAGGGATGGTGGCACTGAAGCTTTCTTT.

The chain has TRBV11-3 and TRBJ2-3, with no clear D. V was trimmed by 4 bases and J by 0 bases, leaving 11 bases between them. CDR3 length: 15 residues. Germline CDR1 is SGHNT and CDR2 is YENEEA. The CDR3 nucleotides are TGTGCCAGCAGCTCCCGGAGTAGCAGCACAGATACGCAGTATTTT. Its translation is CASSSRSSSTDTQYF.

The rearrangement joins TRBV7-9 to TRBJ2-5; 14 nucleotides agree with TRBD2. CDR3 length: 18 residues. Trimming cost V 0 bases and J 1 base; bases outside gene matches: 4. Germline CDR1 is SEHNR and CDR2 is FQNEAQ (reference sequence). The CDR3 region is CASSLARGLAGVQETQYF. The DNA of the CDR3 is TGTGCCAGCAGCTTAGCGCGGGGACTAGCGGGAGTCCAAGAGACCCAGTACTTC. The variable domain in full, with the rest retrieved from reference TRBV7-9 and TRBJ2-5, is DTGVSQNPRHKITKRGQNVTFRCDPISEHNRLYWYRQTLGQGPEFLTYFQNEAQLEKSRLLSDRFSAERPKGSFSTLEIQRTEQGDSAMYLCASSLARGLAGVQETQYFGPGTRLLVL.

This chain links TRBV5-1 with TRBJ2-1; D is possibly TRBD2 (6 bases). CDR1 and CDR2 from the germline V gene are SGHRS and YFSETQ. The CDR3 extends over 16 amino acids. V lost 4 bases and J 9 bases, leaving 23 bases between the germline ends. The chain's CDR3 is CASSPALASRLGEQFF. CDR3 sequence (DNA): TGCGCCAGCAGCCCGGCCCTAGCGAGCCGTCTGGGTGAGCAGTTCTTC.

The gene calls are TRBV7-6 and TRBJ1-1; D remains ambiguous. This CDR3 has 14 amino acids. V lost 5 bases and J 2 bases, leaving 12 bases between the germline ends. Germline lookup yields CDR1 SGHVS and CDR2 FNYEAQ. The CDR3 is CASSLEDGNTEAFF. The CDR3 nucleotides read TGTGCCAGCAGCCTGGAGGACGGAAACACTGAAGCTTTCTTT. The full variable domain, with the rest looked up from reference TRBV7-6 and TRBJ1-1, is GAGVSQSPRYKVTKRGQDVALRCDPISGHVSLYWYRQALGQGPEFLTYFNYEAQQDKSGLPNDRFSAERPEGSISTLTIQRTEQRDSAMYRCASSLEDGNTEAFFGQGTRLTVV.

The chain couples TRBV11-2 to TRBJ2-1; maybe TRBD2 (5 bases). V lost 1 base, J lost 10 bases, and 11 bases lay in between. The CDR3 runs 13 residues. Germline V gene data show CDR1 as SGHAT and CDR2 as FQNNGV. The CDR3 nucleotides are TGTGCCAGCAGCTTAGGTGGGCGCGGGGAGCAGTTCTTC. The encoded protein is CASSLGGRGEQFF.

The genes are TRBV5-6 and TRBJ2-1, with D hard to call. This CDR3 contains 14 residues. Trimming removed 3 bases from V and 5 bases from J, with 12 bases in between. Germline assignment: CDR1 SGHDT and CDR2 YYEEEE. Here the CDR3 reads CASSSVFDHNEQFF. Here the CDR3 DNA reads TGTGCCAGCAGCTCCGTGTTTGACCACAATGAGCAGTTCTTC.